Given below is one T cell receptor beta chain in context. The data stem from a study of OX40 agonist ivuxolimab in advanced cancers. Germline V gene lookup returns CDR1 SGHTS and CDR2 YDEGEE. The CDR3 covers 14 residues. V was pared by 0 bases and J by 1 base, with 7 bases between. Produced via immunoSEQ multiplex PCR; TCRdb's table is partial and in-frame only. The sample holds about 61,000 clones, approximately 77% seen once. Sequencing used CD4+ or CD8+ T cells sorted from blood, obtained in a trial of the OX40 agonist ivuxolimab. The J gene is TRBJ1-1, the V gene TRBV5-8; perhaps TRBD1 as D (6 bases). The sequence came from an adult with an advanced solid tumor such as melanoma, head and neck, liver or kidney cancer. CDR3 sequence reads: CASSLEGGNTEAFF. The CDR3 region has the DNA TGTGCCAGCAGCTTGGAAGGGGGGAACACTGAAGCTTTCTTT.